This TCR beta chain appears in the sequencing data of a study of blood T cell repertoires in COVID-19. About the research overall: The United States, Italy and Spain supplied acute and convalescent COVID-19 samples. T cells, B-cell-depleted T cells, or PBMCs supplied cDNA or gDNA.

This clone occurred a few times. Original methodology: Amplification from reference gene primers served as the basis for estimated nucleated cell counts. Measured with immunoSEQ multiplex PCR; TCRdb has only the in-frame clones, and not every one. The DNA gave D and trimming, while V, J and clone size come from that table. The sample records 35,000 to 50,000 clones, about 79% being singletons. Germline V gives CDR1 SGHKS, CDR2 YYEKEE (reference sequence). The CDR3 runs 15 residues. V gave up 5 bases and J gave up 4 bases; unmatched junction bases: 9. The sample comprised peripheral blood. This TCR derives from a human donor with acute or convalescent COVID-19. The donor label of this sample is uncertain. The genes are TRBV5-5 and TRBJ1-5; TRBD1 aligns across 7 bases. The CDR3 DNA reads as TGTGCCAGCAGGCGTTGGGACAGCAGGAATCAGCCCCAGCATTTT. Amino acids: CASRRWDSRNQPQHF. Filled out from reference TRBV5-5 and TRBJ1-5, the complete variable domain reads DAGVTQSPTHLIKTRGQQVTLRCSPISGHKSVSWYQQVLGQGPQFIFQYYEKEERGRGNFPDRFSARQFPNYSSELNVNALLLGDSALYLCASRRWDSRNQPQHFGDGTRLSIL.